This TCR beta chain was identified in a study of T cells after yellow fever vaccination. A remark on this clonotype: Its antigen is undetermined.

V shed 5 bases and J shed 4 bases, with 5 bases lying between them. Germline CDR1 reads DFQATT; CDR2 reads SNEGSKA (reference sequence). The CDR3 is made up of 11 amino acids. Whole-study findings and limits: Clonotypes found in both CD4 and CD8 compartments made up a small share. Clones from primary vaccination mostly reappeared after the booster (approximately 96% CD4, around 90% CD8).

TCRdb independently ran MiXCR on the 5' RACE reads; one entry per CDR3 protein. The table records approximately 550,000 distinct CDR3 sequences, 15% to 20% of them present only once. This chain joins TRBV20-1 and TRBJ1-4, with unresolved D. The sequence was obtained from a young man who received the YFV17D yellow fever vaccine. Sample: PBMCs, taken 15 days after the yellow fever booster vaccination. CDR3 region: CSAFVNEKLFF. As DNA, the CDR3 is TGCAGTGCTTTCGTTAATGAAAAACTGTTTTTT.